One and the same sample provided the 6 T cell receptor beta chains below, sequenced in a study of blood T cell repertoires in COVID-19. The repertoire was sequenced with immunoSEQ multiplex PCR; TCRdb's copy has only in-frame clones and lacks some. This sample has around 200,000 clones, with around 84% found just once. The sequencing sample was made of peripheral blood. Receptors originate from a man aged 25 to 40 with active or convalescent COVID-19.

The genes are TRBV2 and TRBJ2-5; a possible D gene is TRBD1 (6 bases). The CDR3 is 14 residues long. The V gene's germline CDR1 is SNHLY and CDR2 FYNNEI. V lost 2 bases to trimming and J lost 5 bases, with 12 bases between them. The CDR3 DNA follows: TGTGCCAGCAGTGAAAGGGGGAATCGGGAGACCCAGTACTTC. Encoded protein: CASSERGNRETQYF.

V gene TRBV2 combines with J gene TRBJ1-3, with D unclear. Per germline, CDR1 SNHLY and CDR2 FYNNEI. Trimming pared 7 bases from V and 0 bases from J, leaving 13 bases between. The CDR3 sequence is 15 residues long. CDR3 DNA: TGTGCCAGCACTTACAGCCAAACCTCTGGAAACACCATATATTTT. Amino acid sequence: CASTYSQTSGNTIYF.

This clone was recorded only once. This chain connects TRBV30 to TRBJ1-2; D is unresolved. The CDR3 covers 15 residues. The germline CDR1 and CDR2 sequences are GTSNPN and SVGIG (reference sequence). Trimming took 0 bases from V and 6 from J, leaving 17 bases between them. The chain's CDR3 is CAWSVFGGRAHGYTF. Written as DNA, the CDR3 is TGTGCCTGGAGTGTTTTTGGTGGGAGGGCGCATGGCTACACCTTC.

The chain combines TRBV28 with TRBJ2-3; 7 nucleotides line up with TRBD2. CDR1 is MDHEN and CDR2 is SYDVKM in the germline V gene. This CDR3 comprises 14 residues. Trimming at V came to 6 bases and at J to 2 bases, leaving 5 bases not matched to a gene. The chain's CDR3 is CASSMGTNTDTQYF. The CDR3, as DNA: TGTGCCAGCAGCATGGGGACTAACACAGATACGCAGTATTTT. Looking up the rest from reference TRBV28 and TRBJ2-3 gives the full variable domain: DVKVTQSSRYLVKRTGEKVFLECVQDMDHENMFWYRQDPGLGLRLIYFSYDVKMKEKGDIPEGYSVSREKKERFSLILESASTNQTSMYLCASSMGTNTDTQYFGPGTRLTVL.

V and J are TRBV11-3 and TRBJ2-2, with D uncertain. V was clipped by 0 bases and J by 2 bases, with 13 bases between them. Per germline, CDR1 SGHNT and CDR2 YENEEA. The CDR3 consists of 17 residues. CDR3 in DNA: TGTGCCAGCAGCTTAGAAGTGGGCGTCAGTAACACCGGGGAGCTGTTTTTT. Translating it yields CASSLEVGVSNTGELFF.

V and J are TRBV6-4 and TRBJ2-2; maybe TRBD1 (6 bases). The CDR3 is 16 residues long. Trimming cost V 5 bases and J 1 base, with 14 bases left between them. Germline values: CDR1 MRHNA, CDR2 SNTAGT. This CDR3 reads CASSRLGTLNTGELFF. In DNA form, the CDR3 reads TGTGCCAGCAGTCGTCTCGGGACACTGAACACCGGGGAGCTGTTTTTT.